This T cell receptor beta chain was retrieved from a study of preoperative IRX-2 immunotherapy in early breast cancer. Data came from immunoSEQ multiplex PCR; TCRdb stores just in-frame clones and leaves some out. The top ten hold roughly 1.5% of the sample, which has over 55,000 clones, less than 95% seen once. V dropped 1 base and J dropped 8 bases, with 9 bases sitting between them. Germline values: CDR1 MDHEN, CDR2 SYDVKM. The CDR3 runs 12 residues. The treatment here: preoperative locoregional IRX-2 cytokine immunotherapy. Preoperative locoregional IRX-2 cytokine immunotherapy was tested in the phase Ib source study.

The biological material was taken from a patient treated with IRX-2 immunotherapy. This receptor was taken from a human donor with breast cancer. The J gene is TRBJ2-7, the V gene TRBV28; no clear D. The CDR3 DNA reads TGTGCCAGCAGTTTATTCTCTGCTAAGCAGTACTTC. Its translation is CASSLFSAKQYF.